This entry lists 27 T cell receptor beta chains sequenced from one sample in a study of T cell responses to AZD1222 COVID-19 vaccine (dated by TCRdb to about 2021). The sample's time point label, decoded: about 28 days (+/-7) after the second vaccine dose. Library construction relied on the immunoSEQ multiplex PCR assay. Drawn from immuneACCESS, this table holds only the in-frame rearrangements with V and J called that TCRdb kept. Clones are partly lost; checked studies trace under half to an unresolved V gene and leave the rest unexplained. This sample gives 83,000 or so clones in total; around 93% of them show up just once. The top ten clones comprise around 30% of the sample. The sample was peripheral blood, taken 28 days after the second AZD1222 dose. The receptors originated from an adult who received the AZD1222 COVID-19 vaccine.

The chain combines TRBV10-3 with TRBJ1-2; D call uncertain. The CDR3 covers 13 residues. V lost 2 bases and J lost 3, with 7 bases in between. Germline V lookup: CDR1 ENHRY, CDR2 SYGVKD. In nucleotides, the CDR3 is TGTGCCATCAGTGAGGCCATAGACTATGGCTACACCTTC. It encodes CAISEAIDYGYTF.

The genes are TRBV7-9 and TRBJ1-1; TRBD1 is a possible D gene (5 bases). The CDR3 contains 15 residues. Trimming took off 1 base at V and 1 base at J, with 10 bases between the two ends. Per the germline V gene, CDR1 is SEHNR and CDR2 is FQNEAQ (reference sequence). The CDR3 nucleotides read TGTGCCAGCAGCTTAGGGGACCCATCGAACACTGAAGCTTTCTTT. Its protein product is CASSLGDPSNTEAFF.

This chain links TRBV18 with TRBJ1-2; 7 nucleotides align to TRBD1. CDR1 is KGHSH, CDR2 LQKENI, per germline. CDR3 length: 13 residues. The ends lost 5 bases at V and 2 bases at J; junction bases unmatched: 2. CDR3 nucleotides: TGTGCCAGCTCAGTGGACAGGAACTATGGCTACACCTTC. It is translated as CASSVDRNYGYTF.

The CDR3 DNA sequence: TGTGCCACCAGCAGGACCCCGGGCCCGGGGACCCAGTACTTC. Protein product: CATSRTPGPGTQYF. The chain uses TRBV15 and TRBJ2-5; the D is unclear. With 3 bases removed from V and 7 bases from J, the gap between germline ends came to 15 bases. The V gene's germline CDR1 is LNHNV and CDR2 YYDKDF (reference sequence). The CDR3 contains 14 residues.

This clone showed up just once. V gene TRBV7-2 combines with J gene TRBJ1-2, with 8 bases that match TRBD1. Germline V lookup: CDR1 SGHTA, CDR2 FQGNSA. V shed 1 base and J 3 bases; nucleotides not matched to a gene: 4. This CDR3 has 15 residues. Written as DNA, the CDR3 is TGTGCCAGCAGCTTAGTGTCAGGGGGCGACTATGGCTACACCTTC. This sequence encodes CASSLVSGGDYGYTF.

V gene TRBV3-1 (or the pseudogene TRBV3-2) combines with J gene TRBJ2-7; no reliable D call. V was shortened by 1 base and J by 2 bases, with 3 bases between the two germline ends. The CDR3 spans 12 residues. Germline CDR1 is LGHDT and CDR2 is YNNKEL (reference sequence). The CDR3 loop reads CASSQGTYEQYF. CDR3 DNA: TGTGCCAGCAGCCAAGGGACCTACGAGCAGTACTTC.

J is TRBJ1-1 and V is TRBV11-1; D ambiguous. Between the trimmed V and J ends, which lost 2 bases and 0 bases, there was a span of 4 bases. Germline CDR1 reads SGHAT; CDR2 reads FQDESV (reference sequence). The CDR3 length is 13 residues. The CDR3 bases are TGTGCCAGCAGCTTACAAATGAACACTGAAGCTTTCTTT. It encodes CASSLQMNTEAFF. The complete variable domain, with remaining parts taken from reference TRBV11-1 and TRBJ1-1, reads EAEVAQSPRYKITEKSQAVAFWCDPISGHATLYWYRQILGQGPELLVQFQDESVVDDSQLPKDRFSAERLKGVDSTLKIQPAELGDSAMYLCASSLQMNTEAFFGQGTRLTVV.

The chain recombines TRBV9 with TRBJ2-1; D tentatively reads TRBD1 or TRBD2 (7 bases each). Trimming cost V 4 bases and J 10 bases, with 12 bases left between them. CDR1 SGDLS and CDR2 YYNGEE come from the germline V gene. This CDR3 is built from 12 residues. CDR3 nucleotides: TGTGCCAGCAGCCCAGGGGGGGCAGAGCAGTTCTTC. This gives the protein CASSPGGAEQFF.

The chain links TRBV3-1 (or the pseudogene TRBV3-2) to TRBJ1-1; D may be TRBD1 (6 bases). This CDR3 is built from 12 residues. The germline CDR1 and CDR2 sequences are LGHDT and YNNKEL (reference sequence). With 5 bases removed from V and 6 bases from J, the gap between germline ends came to 10 bases. CDR3 in amino acids: CASSYPGAEAFF. DNA of the CDR3: TGTGCCAGCAGCTACCCAGGGGCTGAAGCTTTCTTT.

The CDR3 region is CAWSTGVESYNEQFF. The CDR3 DNA reads as TGTGCCTGGAGTACAGGGGTAGAGTCCTACAATGAGCAGTTCTTC. The rearrangement joins TRBV30 to TRBJ2-1, with TRBD1 matching 7 bases. V dropped 2 bases and J dropped 1; count of bases not matched to a gene: 5. CDR1 GTSNPN and CDR2 SVGIG come from the germline V gene (reference sequence). There are 15 residues in the CDR3. Full variable domain (missing parts from reference TRBV30 and TRBJ2-1): SQTIHQWPATLVQPVGSPLSLECTVEGTSNPNLYWYRQAAGRGLQLLFYSVGIGQISSEVPQNLSASRPQDRQFILSSKKLLLSDSGFYLCAWSTGVESYNEQFFGPGTRLTVL.

The chain is built from TRBV19 and TRBJ2-3; D tentatively fits TRBD1 or TRBD2 (5 bases each). The germline V and J ends were trimmed by 7 bases and 2 bases, with 16 bases remaining between them. The CDR3 runs 15 residues. CDR1 is LNHDA, CDR2 SQIVND, per germline (reference sequence). CDR3 in amino acids: CASMLGAGDTDTQYF. DNA of the CDR3: TGTGCCAGTATGCTTGGGGCCGGGGACACAGATACGCAGTATTTT.

The chain carries TRBV3-1 (or the pseudogene TRBV3-2) and TRBJ2-1; 11 nucleotides align to TRBD2. The CDR3 is 15 residues long. The V gene's germline CDR1 is LGHDT and CDR2 YNNKEL (reference sequence). V trimming: 4 bases; J trimming: 6 bases; junction bases outside the gene matches: 5. This CDR3 is CASSRGTSGFNEQFF. The CDR3 nucleotides read TGTGCCAGCAGCCGCGGGACTAGCGGATTCAATGAGCAGTTCTTC.

This clone was seen once. The CDR3 sequence is CASSPLYRGVREQYF. CDR3 in DNA: TGCGCCAGCAGCCCCCTTTACAGGGGGGTTCGCGAGCAGTACTTC. The chain uses TRBV4-1 and TRBJ2-7, with 8 bases matching TRBD1. This CDR3 spans 15 amino acids. V lost 4 bases, J lost 6 bases, and 11 bases stayed unmatched. Germline loops: CDR1 MGHRA, CDR2 YSYEKL.

The CDR3 DNA reads TGTGCCAGCAGCAATCGGGGACAGGGTTATGGCTACACCTTC. Protein sequence: CASSNRGQGYGYTF. The chain links TRBV9 to TRBJ1-2; 9 bases align to TRBD1. The V segment lost 4 bases and the J segment 5 bases; nucleotides outside the gene matches: 6. The length of the CDR3 is 14 residues. Germline CDR1 reads SGDLS; CDR2 reads YYNGEE.

This chain links TRBV5-4 with TRBJ2-5, with 11 bases identical to TRBD2. The CDR3 length is 17 residues. Losses at the gene ends were 4 bases for V and 4 bases for J; bases not matched to a gene: 12. CDR1 SGHNT and CDR2 YYREEE come from the germline V gene (reference sequence). The CDR3 spells CASSDGRLAGGRETQYF. DNA for the CDR3: TGTGCCAGCAGCGACGGGAGGTTAGCGGGAGGGCGAGAGACCCAGTACTTC.

This rearrangement joins TRBV3-1 (or the pseudogene TRBV3-2) to TRBJ1-1; D not certain. Between the trimmed V and J ends, which lost 1 base and 1 base, there was a span of 10 bases. CDR3 size: 15 residues. Per the germline V gene, CDR1 is LGHDT and CDR2 is YNNKEL (reference sequence). CDR3 nucleotide sequence: TGTGCCAGCAGCCAAGTGTCGGTGGGGAACACTGAAGCTTTCTTT. Translating gives CASSQVSVGNTEAFF.

The chain joins TRBV10-3 to TRBJ2-7, with TRBD2 identical over 13 bases. Unmatched junction bases numbered 1, after V lost 6 bases and J lost 2 bases. This CDR3 has 14 amino acids. Germline CDR1 ENHRY, CDR2 SYGVKD. The CDR3 protein is CAISGTSGTYEQYF. Written as DNA, the CDR3 is TGTGCCATCAGCGGGACTAGCGGGACCTACGAGCAGTACTTC.

The V gene is TRBV6-4, the J gene TRBJ2-3; 11 nucleotides align to TRBD2. Germline V gene sequence: CDR1 MRHNA, CDR2 SNTAGT. This CDR3 spans 15 amino acids. Trimming took 6 bases from V and 3 from J; bases not matched to a gene: 5. CDR3 nucleotide sequence: TGTGCCAGCAGCGTAACTAGCGGGAGTACAGATACGCAGTATTTT. Its protein is CASSVTSGSTDTQYF.

The V and J genes are TRBV9 and TRBJ2-1; TRBD2 matches 12 bases. V was clipped by 4 bases and J by 0 bases; unmatched bases: 11. Germline values: CDR1 SGDLS, CDR2 YYNGEE. The CDR3 consists of 19 residues. This chain's CDR3 is CASSLGASGRESSYNEQFF. CDR3 bases: TGTGCCAGCAGCCTCGGGGCTAGCGGGAGGGAGAGCTCCTACAATGAGCAGTTCTTC.

The V and J genes are TRBV28 and TRBJ2-7, with 9 bases that match TRBD1. Germline V gives CDR1 MDHEN, CDR2 SYDVKM. Trimming cost V 6 bases and J 3 bases; bases outside gene matches: 12. This CDR3 has 16 residues. CDR3 in DNA: TGTGCCAGCAGAGTTCCCGCCGGGACAGGGAACTACGAGCAGTACTTC. This gives the protein CASRVPAGTGNYEQYF.

This chain uses TRBV5-6 with TRBJ2-7; D possibly corresponds to TRBD1 (5 bases). The germline CDR1 and CDR2 sequences are SGHDT and YYEEEE. V dropped 0 bases and J dropped 3 bases, with 13 bases sitting between them. This CDR3 has 15 residues. For the CDR3, the DNA is TGTGCCAGCAGCTTGGGAACAGGCAGACTCTACGAGCAGTACTTC. It is translated as CASSLGTGRLYEQYF.

The chain combines TRBV28 with TRBJ1-5, with D possibly matching TRBD1 (6 bases). The CDR3 is 17 amino acids. Germline CDR1 MDHEN, CDR2 SYDVKM. The V end lost 6 bases, the J end lost 0 bases, and 18 bases lay between the germline ends. The CDR3 bases are TGTGCCAGCAGAACGGACATACAGGGATTTAGCAATCAGCCCCAGCATTTT. It encodes CASRTDIQGFSNQPQHF.

This chain joins TRBV5-4 and TRBJ2-2, with D unresolved. The CDR3 runs to 15 residues. Per the germline V gene, CDR1 is SGHNT and CDR2 is YYREEE (reference sequence). The germline V and J ends were trimmed by 0 bases and 1 base, with 7 bases remaining between them. The CDR3 nucleotides read TGTGCCAGCAGCTTGGGGCAGAGGAACACCGGGGAGCTGTTTTTT. This encodes CASSLGQRNTGELFF.

Written as DNA, the CDR3 is TGTGCCAGCAGTGAATTTGGATCCGGCTATGGCTACACCTTC. Amino acids: CASSEFGSGYGYTF. This chain connects TRBV25-1 to TRBJ1-2; unclear D gene. Trimming cost V 1 base and J 4 bases, with 10 bases left between them. CDR3 length equals 14 residues. Germline V gene lookup returns CDR1 MGHDK and CDR2 SYGVNS.

The gene calls are TRBV3-1 (or the pseudogene TRBV3-2) and TRBJ1-5; D remains ambiguous. Germline assignment: CDR1 LGHDT and CDR2 YNNKEL (reference sequence). The CDR3 spans 14 residues. Trimming stripped 1 base from V and 4 bases from J, with 8 bases between. CDR3 in amino acids: CASSQGSGNQPQHF. The CDR3 coding sequence is TGTGCCAGCAGCCAAGGTTCGGGGAATCAGCCCCAGCATTTT.

The rearrangement joins TRBV28 to TRBJ1-1; D unresolved. The germline V and J ends were trimmed by 6 bases and 1 base, with 15 bases remaining between them. Germline-derived CDR1 and CDR2 are MDHEN and SYDVKM. This CDR3 region has 15 residues. Here the CDR3 DNA reads TGTGCCAGCAGCCCACCGGGTCAAGGGAACACTGAAGCTTTCTTT. It is translated as CASSPPGQGNTEAFF. Filled out from reference TRBV28 and TRBJ1-1, the complete variable domain reads DVKVTQSSRYLVKRTGEKVFLECVQDMDHENMFWYRQDPGLGLRLIYFSYDVKMKEKGDIPEGYSVSREKKERFSLILESASTNQTSMYLCASSPPGQGNTEAFFGQGTRLTVV.

This clone was recorded only once. This sequence joins TRBV5-6 and TRBJ1-2; D is possibly TRBD1 (6 bases). The CDR3 length is 16 residues. Trimming cost V 0 bases and J 0 bases, with 12 bases left between them. Per germline, CDR1 SGHDT and CDR2 YYEEEE. The CDR3 bases are TGTGCCAGCAGCTTGGCCCCAGGGGTAGCTAACTATGGCTACACCTTC. This sequence encodes CASSLAPGVANYGYTF. Using reference TRBV5-6 and TRBJ1-2 for the parts outside the CDR3, the full variable domain is DAGVTQSPTHLIKTRGQQVTLRCSPKSGHDTVSWYQQALGQGPQFIFQYYEEEERQRGNFPDRFSGHQFPNYSSELNVNALLLGDSALYLCASSLAPGVANYGYTFGSGTRLTVV.